The 3 T cell receptor beta chains reported below all come from one sample, sequenced in a study of blood T cell repertoires in COVID-19. TCRdb's table, derived via immunoSEQ multiplex PCR, lists solely in-frame clones and lacks some. The sample contains around 190,000 clones, roughly 77% of which appear only once. What was sequenced was PBMCs or T cells enriched from blood (not recorded which). Every receptor here comes from a man aged 40-49 years who had recovered from COVID-19.

The V and J genes are TRBV9 and TRBJ1-6; TRBD1 is a possible D gene (6 bases). CDR1 and CDR2 (germline): SGDLS, YYNGEE. V gave up 4 bases and J gave up 9 bases, with 17 bases separating them. This CDR3 region has 15 residues. This CDR3 reads CASSPSGGLGSPLHF. The CDR3 DNA reads TGTGCCAGCAGCCCCAGTGGGGGCTTGGGTTCACCCCTCCACTTT.

This clone was seen a handful of times. The rearrangement uses TRBV24-1 and TRBJ2-1; a weak D match, TRBD2 (6 bases). Germline CDR1 and CDR2: KGHDR and SFDVKD. V was clipped by 2 bases and J by 5 bases, with 18 bases between them. The CDR3 sequence is 17 residues long. CDR3 region: CATSDSLGGTLHNEQFF. The CDR3 coding sequence is TGTGCCACCAGTGATTCACTGGGCGGGACCCTCCACAATGAGCAGTTCTTC.

With respect to this clone: A junction end diverges from the germline sequence, so it may reflect a read error. The V gene is TRBV24-1, the J gene TRBJ2-7, with D possibly TRBD1 on 5 matching bases. The CDR3 covers 16 residues. CDR1 and CDR2 (germline): KGHDR, SFDVKD. The CDR3 DNA is TGTGCCGCCAGTGATGGGTCGACAGCTCGGCCCTTCGAGCAGTACTTC. Residues: CAASDGSTARPFEQYF.